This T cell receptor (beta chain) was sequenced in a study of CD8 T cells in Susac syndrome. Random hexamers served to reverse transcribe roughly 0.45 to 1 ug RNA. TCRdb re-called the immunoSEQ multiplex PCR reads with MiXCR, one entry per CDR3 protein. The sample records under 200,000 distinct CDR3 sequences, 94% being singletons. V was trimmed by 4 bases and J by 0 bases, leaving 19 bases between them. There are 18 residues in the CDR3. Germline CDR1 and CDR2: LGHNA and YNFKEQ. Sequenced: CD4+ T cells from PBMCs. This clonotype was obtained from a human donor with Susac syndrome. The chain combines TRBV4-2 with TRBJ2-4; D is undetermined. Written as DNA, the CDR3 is TGTGCCAGCAGCCCAACTCAGACACATCAATTAGCCAAAAACATTCAGTACTTC. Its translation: CASSPTQTHQLAKNIQYF.